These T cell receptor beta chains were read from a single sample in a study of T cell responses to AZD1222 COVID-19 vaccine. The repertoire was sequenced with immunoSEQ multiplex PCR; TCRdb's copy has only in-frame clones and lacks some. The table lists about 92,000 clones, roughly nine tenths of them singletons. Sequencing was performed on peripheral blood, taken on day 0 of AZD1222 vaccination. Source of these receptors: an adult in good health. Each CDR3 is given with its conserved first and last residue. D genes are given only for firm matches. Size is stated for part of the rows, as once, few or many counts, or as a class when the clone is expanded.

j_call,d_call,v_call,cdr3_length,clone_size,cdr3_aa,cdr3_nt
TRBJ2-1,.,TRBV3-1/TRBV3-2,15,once,CASSQAQDTYNEQFF,TGTGCCAGCAGCCAAGCCCAGGACACGTACAATGAGCAGTTCTTC
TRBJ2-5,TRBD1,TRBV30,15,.,CAWSWDRAIGETQYF,TGTGCCTGGAGTTGGGACAGGGCGATAGGGGAGACCCAGTACTTC
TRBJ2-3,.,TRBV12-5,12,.,CASTSGADTQYF,TGTGCTAGTACCTCGGGGGCAGATACGCAGTATTTT
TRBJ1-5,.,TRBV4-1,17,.,CASSQVYLTVLSPPQHF,TGCGCCAGCAGCCAAGTGTATTTGACAGTATTATCTCCGCCCCAGCATTTT
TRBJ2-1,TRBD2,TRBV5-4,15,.,CASSSTSGSYNEQFF,TGTGCCAGCAGTTCCACTAGCGGGAGTTACAATGAGCAGTTCTTC
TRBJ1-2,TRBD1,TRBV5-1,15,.,CASSFGTGGIYGYTF,TGCGCCAGCAGCTTCGGGACAGGGGGTATATATGGCTACACCTTC
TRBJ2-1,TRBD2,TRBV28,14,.,CASSGGLAGELQFF,TGTGCCAGCAGTGGGGGGCTAGCGGGAGAGTTGCAGTTCTTC
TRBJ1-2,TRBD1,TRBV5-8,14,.,CASSWDRAGGGYTF,TGTGCCAGCAGCTGGGACAGGGCTGGGGGCGGCTACACCTTC
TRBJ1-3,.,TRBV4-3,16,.,CASSQDYQGSGNTIYF,TGCGCCAGCAGCCAAGATTATCAGGGATCTGGAAACACCATATATTTT
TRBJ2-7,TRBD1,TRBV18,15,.,CASSDAGTGAGEQYF,TGTGCCAGCTCCGATGCCGGGACAGGGGCCGGCGAGCAGTACTTC
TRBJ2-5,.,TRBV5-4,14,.,CASSSKGSQGTQYF,TGTGCCAGCAGCTCGAAGGGCTCTCAAGGGACCCAGTACTTC
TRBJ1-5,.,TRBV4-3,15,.,CASSLNREGGQPQHF,TGCGCCAGCAGCCTTAACAGGGAAGGCGGTCAGCCCCAGCATTTT
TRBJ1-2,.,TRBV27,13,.,CASSLGGVGGYTF,TGTGCCAGCAGTTTGGGGGGTGTGGGTGGCTACACCTTC
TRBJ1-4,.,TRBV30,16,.,CAWRNQGSATNEKLFF,TGTGCCTGGAGAAATCAGGGGTCCGCAACTAATGAAAAACTGTTTTTT
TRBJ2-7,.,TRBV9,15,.,CASSVAGGTPYEQYF,.
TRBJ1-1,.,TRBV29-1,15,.,CSVATWTDMNTEAFF,TGCAGCGTCGCTACTTGGACAGATATGAACACTGAAGCTTTCTTT
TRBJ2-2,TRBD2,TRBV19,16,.,CASSMGTSGKIGELFF,TGTGCCAGTAGTATGGGCACTAGCGGGAAGATAGGGGAGCTGTTTTTT
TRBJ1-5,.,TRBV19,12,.,CASSITEQPQHF,TGTGCCAGTAGTATTACTGAACAGCCCCAGCATTTT
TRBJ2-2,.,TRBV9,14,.,CASSFASGPGELFF,TGTGCCAGCAGCTTCGCCTCAGGGCCCGGGGAGCTGTTTTTT
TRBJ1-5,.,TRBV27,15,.,CASRTPTGGNQPQHF,TGTGCCAGCAGAACCCCGACAGGCGGGAATCAGCCCCAGCATTTT
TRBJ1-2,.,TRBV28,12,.,CASSGRGNGYTF,TGTGCCAGTTCAGGGCGTGGGAATGGCTACACCTTC
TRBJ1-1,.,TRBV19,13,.,CASSIERATEAFF,TGTGCCAGTAGTATTGAAAGGGCGACTGAAGCTTTCTTT
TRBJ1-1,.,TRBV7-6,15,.,CASSLGGPLNTEAFF,TGTGCCAGCAGCTTAGGCGGTCCGCTGAACACTGAAGCTTTCTTT
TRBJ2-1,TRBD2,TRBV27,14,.,CASSRSSGSGEQFF,TGTGCCAGCAGCCGGTCTAGCGGGAGTGGTGAGCAGTTCTTC
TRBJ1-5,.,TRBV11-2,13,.,CASSLEPNQPQHF,TGTGCCAGCAGCTTAGAACCCAATCAGCCCCAGCATTTT
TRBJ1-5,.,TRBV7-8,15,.,CASKGGRAGSGTQHF,TGTGCCAGCAAAGGGGGACGGGCAGGGTCTGGGACCCAGCATTTT
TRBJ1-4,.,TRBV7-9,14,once,CASSLAGVVEKLFF,TGTGCCAGCAGCTTAGCGGGGGTAGTTGAAAAACTGTTTTTT